The TCR beta chain described here comes from a study of post-analysis software for immune sequencing data. Study details: Recorded subtypes: relapsing-remitting, secondary progressive, progressive-relapsing; some patients unannotated. Study findings and constraints: When compared against controls, multiple sclerosis patients showed significantly lower normalized Chao1 diversity. Roughly 5 TRBV segments occurring more often in patients than controls included TRBV5-6, TRBV5-1 and TRBV20-1.

A remark on this clonotype: Its antigen remains unidentified.

Unique-molecular-identifier-tagged TCR beta cDNA libraries were used. Hundreds of thousands of cDNA molecules were obtained from roughly 1.1 to 9.2 million T cells. TCRdb recomputed calls from the PCR reads with MiXCR, one row per CDR3 protein. The sample contains approximately 770,000 distinct CDR3 sequences, under 60% of which appear only once. This CDR3 contains 13 residues. Germline CDR1 DFQATT, CDR2 SNEGSKA (reference sequence). Trimming removed 5 bases from V and 4 bases from J; junction bases left unmatched: 7. The clonotype was recovered from a girl aged 10-17 years with multiple sclerosis. Sequencing was done on a sample of blood. This chain links TRBV20-1 with TRBJ1-2; 7 bases fit TRBD1. The CDR3 spells CSAQAGQIYGYTF. In DNA form, the CDR3 reads TGCAGTGCTCAGGCGGGACAGATCTATGGCTACACCTTC.